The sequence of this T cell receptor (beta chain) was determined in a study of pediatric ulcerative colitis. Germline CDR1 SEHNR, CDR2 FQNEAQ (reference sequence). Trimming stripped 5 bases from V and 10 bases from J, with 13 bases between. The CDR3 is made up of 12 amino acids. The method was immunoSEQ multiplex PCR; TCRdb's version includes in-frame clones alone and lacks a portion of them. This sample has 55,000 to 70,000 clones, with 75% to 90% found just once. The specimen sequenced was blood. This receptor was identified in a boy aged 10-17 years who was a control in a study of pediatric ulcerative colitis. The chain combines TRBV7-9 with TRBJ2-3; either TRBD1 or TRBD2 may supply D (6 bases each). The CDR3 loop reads CASSPGGDPQYF. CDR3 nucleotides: TGTGCCAGCAGCCCCGGGGGCGACCCGCAGTATTTT.